These T cell receptor beta chains were read from a single sample in a study of T cell responses to AZD1222 COVID-19 vaccine. Using immunoSEQ multiplex PCR, the repertoire was profiled, and TCRdb retains in-frame clones only, with some absent. The sample lists roughly 100,000 clones; roughly 84% were seen once. Specimen: peripheral blood, collected on day 0 of AZD1222 vaccination. The source of these receptors is an adult in good health. The CDR3 runs from the conserved cysteine through the conserved F or W. The D gene is left open where the match is weak. Expanded clones are given a class, and other clones once, few, many or no size at all.

d_gene | abundance | j_gene | v_gene | CDR3nt | CDR3aa
NA | NA | TRBJ2-1 | TRBV6-2/TRBV6-3 | TGTGCCAGCAGTTACCCGGTAGTCTACAATGAGCAGTTCTTC | CASSYPVVYNEQFF
NA | NA | TRBJ1-2 | TRBV7-2 | TGTGCCAGCAGCCTAGCCCGGGACACAATCCAGGGGCATGGCTACACCTTC | CASSLARDTIQGHGYTF
TRBD1 | NA | TRBJ1-4 | TRBV28 | TGTGCCAGCAGCTCCGGGACAGGAGATGAAAAACTGTTTTTT | CASSSGTGDEKLFF
NA | NA | TRBJ1-5 | TRBV19 | TGTGCCAGTAGTATAGATCTGGGCAGCAATCAGCCCCAGCATTTT | CASSIDLGSNQPQHF
NA | NA | TRBJ2-3 | TRBV4-1 | TGCGCCAGCAGCCAACCTGGAGGGAGCACAGATACGCAGTATTTT | CASSQPGGSTDTQYF
NA | NA | TRBJ1-4 | TRBV11-1 | TGTGCCAGCAGCTTTGGAAGGTTGGGAGAAAAACTGTTTTTT | CASSFGRLGEKLFF
TRBD1 | once | TRBJ1-2 | TRBV4-2 | TGTGCCAGCAGCCAAGAGGGGACAGGAGGCTTTTTGGGCTATGGCTACACCTTC | CASSQEGTGGFLGYGYTF
NA | NA | TRBJ1-5 | TRBV6-2/TRBV6-3 | TGTGCCAGCAGTTACCGGGGTTTTCAGCCCCAGCATTTT | CASSYRGFQPQHF
NA | NA | TRBJ2-6 | TRBV3-1/TRBV3-2 | TGTGCCAGCACCGATATGGGGGTTGGGGCCAACGTCCTGACTTTC | CASTDMGVGANVLTF
TRBD1 | many | TRBJ1-1 | TRBV7-9 | TGTGCCAGCAGCTTGGTACAGGGGGGCCATGAAGCTTTCTTT | CASSLVQGGHEAFF
TRBD1 | NA | TRBJ2-7 | TRBV5-5 | TGTGCCAGCAGCGTGACCGGGACAGCCTACGAGCAGTACTTC | CASSVTGTAYEQYF
TRBD1 | NA | TRBJ1-4 | TRBV5-1 | TGCGCCAGCAGCTTGGGGACAGGGGGCAATGAAAAACTGTTTTTT | CASSLGTGGNEKLFF
NA | NA | TRBJ2-1 | TRBV18 | TGTGCCAGCTCACCCCCGACAGGTACTCGCAATGAGCAGTTCTTC | CASSPPTGTRNEQFF
NA | NA | TRBJ2-6 | TRBV28 | TGTGCCAGCAGTTTAGTAACAGGGAGGGCCTCTGGGGCCAACGTCCTGACTTTC | CASSLVTGRASGANVLTF
NA | NA | TRBJ2-1 | TRBV9 | TGTGCCAGCAGCGCTTCGACTAAAGATGAGCAGTTCTTC | CASSASTKDEQFF
TRBD1 | NA | TRBJ1-2 | TRBV5-1 | TGCGCCAGCAGCTCGGGACAGGCTAACTATGGCTACACCTTC | CASSSGQANYGYTF
TRBD2 | NA | TRBJ2-7 | TRBV28 | TGTGCCAGCAGTTTAGGACTAGCGGGCTCCTACGAGCAGTACTTC | CASSLGLAGSYEQYF
NA | once | TRBJ1-2 | TRBV5-8 | TGTGCCAGCAGCGGACTGACAAATGCTAACTATGGCTACACCTTC | CASSGLTNANYGYTF
NA | NA | TRBJ1-5 | TRBV2 | TGTGCCAGCAACCAAAATAGCAATCAGCCCCAGCATTTT | CASNQNSNQPQHF
TRBD1 | NA | TRBJ1-6 | TRBV9 | TGTGCCAGCAGCACTCATGGGACAGGGCTCGGGAAGTATAATTCACCCCTCCACTTT | CASSTHGTGLGKYNSPLHF
TRBD1 | NA | TRBJ2-5 | TRBV2 | TGTGCCAGCAGTGAGACCGGGACAGGAAGGGAGACCCAGTACTTC | CASSETGTGRETQYF
TRBD1 | NA | TRBJ1-5 | TRBV7-6 | TGTGCCAGCAGCTTTGGGACAGGGGGCCCTGGGCAGCCCCAGCATTTT | CASSFGTGGPGQPQHF
NA | few | TRBJ2-1 | TRBV19 | TGTGCCAGTAGCCCAGACGGAATTCCCTACAATGAGCAGTTCTTC | CASSPDGIPYNEQFF
NA | NA | TRBJ1-2 | TRBV5-4 | TGTGCCAGCAGCTTAACAGGAACGTCTATTGGGTACACCTTC | CASSLTGTSIGYTF
NA | once | TRBJ2-3 | TRBV10-3 | TGTGCCATCAGTGAGGGGGGCGGGAGTATCGGAGATACGCAGTATTTT | CAISEGGGSIGDTQYF
NA | NA | TRBJ2-1 | TRBV24-1 | TGTGCCACCACCGGTCGGGGTTCCAATGAGCAGTTCTTC | CATTGRGSNEQFF
TRBD2 | NA | TRBJ2-7 | TRBV18 | TGTGCCAGCTCGCCCTTCCTTCCGGGGACTACGACCTACGAGCAGTACTTC | CASSPFLPGTTTYEQYF
NA | NA | TRBJ1-1 | TRBV18 | TGTGCCAGCTCACCACAGGAAACTGAAGCTTTCTTT | CASSPQETEAFF
TRBD1 | NA | TRBJ2-3 | TRBV7-3 | TGTGCCAGCAGCTTAAGAGACAGGGCACCTAGCACAGATACGCAGTATTTT | CASSLRDRAPSTDTQYF
TRBD2 | NA | TRBJ2-1 | TRBV3-1/TRBV3-2 | TGTGCCAGCAGCCCCGGGACTAGCGGGGTCGAGCAGTTCTTC | CASSPGTSGVEQFF
TRBD2 | NA | TRBJ2-1 | TRBV7-2 | TGTGCCAGCAGCTCCCCTAGCGGGGGGGCTGCTGAGCAGTTCTTC | CASSSPSGGAAEQFF
NA | NA | TRBJ1-4 | TRBV5-1 | TGCGCCAGCAGCTCGGACCTGGCGGGGATCGAAAAACTGTTTTTT | CASSSDLAGIEKLFF
TRBD2 | NA | TRBJ2-5 | TRBV3-1/TRBV3-2 | TGTGCCAGCAGCCAAGACGGGGGGGCGCGGACCCAGTACTTC | CASSQDGGARTQYF
NA | NA | TRBJ2-3 | TRBV10-3 | TGTGCCACGGAGTTAGGAGATACGCAGTATTTT | CATELGDTQYF
NA | NA | TRBJ1-6 | TRBV28 | TGTGCCAGCAGGCGACATTGGTCCTATAATTCACCCCTCCACTTT | CASRRHWSYNSPLHF
NA | NA | TRBJ1-1 | TRBV5-4 | TGTGCCAGCAGCTTGGCAGGCACCTACGGCACTGAAGCTTTCTTT | CASSLAGTYGTEAFF
NA | once | TRBJ1-1 | TRBV7-2 | TGTGCCAGCAGCTTGAGCGGCGTGAACACTGAAGCTTTCTTT | CASSLSGVNTEAFF
TRBD1 | NA | TRBJ1-4 | TRBV9 | TGTGCCAGCAGTGACGGACAGGGGGATAATGAAAAACTGTTTTTT | CASSDGQGDNEKLFF
TRBD1 | NA | TRBJ1-2 | TRBV5-1 | TGCGCCAGCAGCGTGACAGGGAACTCGAACTATGGCTACACCTTC | CASSVTGNSNYGYTF